This TCR beta chain was obtained from a study of T cell responses to AZD1222 COVID-19 vaccine. Study conclusions and caveats: Donor demographics were predominantly white British with a female majority; clonal diversity may be underestimated.

With regard to this clone: As yet, its antigen is unknown.

The data were produced by immunoSEQ multiplex PCR, yet TCRdb's version contains in-frame clones alone and is incomplete. Of roughly 77,000 clones in the sample, just over 90% were seen once. Germline CDR1 and CDR2: SNHLY and FYNNEI. The CDR3 loop spans 17 amino acids. The V segment lost 3 bases and the J segment 1 base; nucleotides outside the gene matches: 10. The starting material was peripheral blood, obtained on day 0 of MenACWY control vaccination. The chain couples TRBV2 to TRBJ2-7; 9 bases align to TRBD1. The receptor comes from an adult in good health. The CDR3 spells CASSDLGQGPGSYEQYF. CDR3 DNA: TGTGCCAGCAGTGACTTGGGACAGGGTCCGGGGTCCTACGAGCAGTACTTC.